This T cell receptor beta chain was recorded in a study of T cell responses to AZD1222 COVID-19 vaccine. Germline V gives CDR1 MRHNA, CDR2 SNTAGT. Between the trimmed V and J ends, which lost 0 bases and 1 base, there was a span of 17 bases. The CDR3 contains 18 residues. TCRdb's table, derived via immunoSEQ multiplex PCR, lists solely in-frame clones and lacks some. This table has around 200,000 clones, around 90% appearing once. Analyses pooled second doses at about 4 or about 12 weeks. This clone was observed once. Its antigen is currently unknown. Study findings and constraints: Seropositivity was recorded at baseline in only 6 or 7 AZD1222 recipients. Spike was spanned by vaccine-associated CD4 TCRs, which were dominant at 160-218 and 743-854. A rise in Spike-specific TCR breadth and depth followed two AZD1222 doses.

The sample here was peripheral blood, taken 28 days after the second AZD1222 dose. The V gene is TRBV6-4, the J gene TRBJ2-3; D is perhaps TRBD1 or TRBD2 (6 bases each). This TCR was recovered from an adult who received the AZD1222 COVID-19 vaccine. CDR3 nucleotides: TGTGCCAGCAGTGACTCGCGCGGGGCAGGGGAAGGCACAGATACGCAGTATTTT. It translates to CASSDSRGAGEGTDTQYF.